What follows are 4 T cell receptor beta chains derived from one specimen sequenced in a study of blood T cell repertoires in COVID-19. The assay was immunoSEQ multiplex PCR, and TCRdb's table has in-frame clones only and misses some. This sample has approximately 130,000 clones; almost 85% occur once, and the top ten carry about 13%. The sample taken for sequencing was peripheral blood. The receptors shown here come from a human donor in a cohort sampled during active COVID-19.

The chain combines TRBV5-1 with TRBJ2-5; weak D call: TRBD2 (5 bases). The germline V gene has CDR1 SGHRS and CDR2 YFSETQ. The V end lost 3 bases, the J end lost 5 bases, and 11 bases lay between the germline ends. The CDR3 length is 13 residues. The CDR3 bases are TGCGCCAGCAGCTATCAGACGGGGGAGACCCAGTACTTC. Encoded protein: CASSYQTGETQYF.

This chain links TRBV6-5 with TRBJ1-1; D gene ambiguous. The V gene's germline CDR1 is MNHEY and CDR2 SVGAGI. Deletions cut 2 bases from V and 3 bases from J, with 7 bases between. This CDR3 contains 13 residues. In nucleotides, the CDR3 is TGTGCCAGCAGTTACATCGGGTACACTGAAGCTTTCTTT. Translating gives CASSYIGYTEAFF.

V gene TRBV10-2 combines with J gene TRBJ2-7; a possible D gene is TRBD1 (6 bases). Between the trimmed V and J ends, which lost 2 bases and 3 bases, there was a span of 11 bases. CDR1 and CDR2 (germline): WSHSY, SAAADI. The CDR3 consists of 14 residues. The CDR3 nucleotides are TGCGCCAGCAGTGAGAACAGGGTAGTCTACGAGCAGTACTTC. As protein: CASSENRVVYEQYF.

J is TRBJ2-7 and V is TRBV13; D may be TRBD2 (6 bases). Germline V gives CDR1 PRHDT, CDR2 FYEKMQ (reference sequence). V was pared by 3 bases and J by 0 bases, with 9 bases between. This CDR3 is built from 14 residues. CDR3 residues: CASSLEGSSYEQYF. The CDR3 bases are TGTGCCAGCAGCTTGGAGGGTTCCTCCTACGAGCAGTACTTC.